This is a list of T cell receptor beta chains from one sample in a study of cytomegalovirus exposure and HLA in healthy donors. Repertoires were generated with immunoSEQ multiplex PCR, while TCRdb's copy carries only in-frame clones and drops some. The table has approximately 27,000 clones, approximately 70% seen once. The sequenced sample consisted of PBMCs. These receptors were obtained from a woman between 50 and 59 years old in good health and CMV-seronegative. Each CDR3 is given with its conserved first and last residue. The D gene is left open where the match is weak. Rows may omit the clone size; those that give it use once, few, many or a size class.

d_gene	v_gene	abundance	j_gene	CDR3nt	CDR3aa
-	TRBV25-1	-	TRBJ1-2	TGTGCCAGTCGGACAGACGATGGCTACACCTTC	CASRTDDGYTF
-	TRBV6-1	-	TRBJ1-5	TGTGCCAGCAGTAGCCGGGACAAAAATCAGCCCCAGCATTTT	CASSSRDKNQPQHF
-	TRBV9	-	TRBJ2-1	TGTGCCAGCAGCGTCAGGTTTGCCTACAATGAGCAGTTCTTC	CASSVRFAYNEQFF
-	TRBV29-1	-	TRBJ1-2	TGCAGCGTTGACAACAGTCCTAACTATGGCTACACCTTC	CSVDNSPNYGYTF
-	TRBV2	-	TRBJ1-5	TGTGCCAGCGGCCTGGACACCCTCGGTCAGCCCCAGCATTTT	CASGLDTLGQPQHF
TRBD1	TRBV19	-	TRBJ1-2	TGTGCCAGTAGTAGAGGACAGGGTGGCTACACCTTC	CASSRGQGGYTF
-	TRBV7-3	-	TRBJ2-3	TGTGCCAGCACCAGGGGAGCGGAAGATACGCAGTATTTT	CASTRGAEDTQYF
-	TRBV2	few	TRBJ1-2	TGTGCCAGCACCCGAGAGGGCTACACCTTC	CASTREGYTF
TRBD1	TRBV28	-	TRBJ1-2	TGTGCCAGCAGTCCAAGCCGGGACAGTGCATATGGCTACACCTTC	CASSPSRDSAYGYTF
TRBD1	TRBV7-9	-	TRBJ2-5	TGTGCCAGCAGCAATCGGGACAGGGTGACCCAGTACTTC	CASSNRDRVTQYF
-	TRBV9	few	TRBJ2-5	TGTGCCAGCACCAAGGGGGAGGGGAGCCAAGAGACCCAGTACTTC	CASTKGEGSQETQYF
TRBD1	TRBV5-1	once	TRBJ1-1	TGCGCCAGCAGCTTAACAGGGGCAAAGAACACTGAAGCTTTCTTT	CASSLTGAKNTEAFF
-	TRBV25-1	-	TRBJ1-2	TGTGCCAGCAGTGCCACCTCGCGGGGCGGCGATGGCTACACCTTC	CASSATSRGGDGYTF
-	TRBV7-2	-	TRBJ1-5	TGTGCCAGCAGCTTAGCTGGCCTCGACAATCAGCCCCAGCATTTT	CASSLAGLDNQPQHF
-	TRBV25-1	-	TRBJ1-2	TGTGCCAGCAATCGGGGTGGGAACTATGGCTACACCTTC	CASNRGGNYGYTF
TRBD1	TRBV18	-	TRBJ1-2	TGTGCCAGCTCACTTGGACAGGGAGGCGGCTACACCTTC	CASSLGQGGGYTF
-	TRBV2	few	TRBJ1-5	TGTGCCAGCAAGAGGGATGGTCAGCCCCAGCATTTT	CASKRDGQPQHF
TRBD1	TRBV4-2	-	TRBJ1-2	TGTGCCAGCAGGGGTCGCGAGGGGGCGGACTATGGCTACACCTTC	CASRGREGADYGYTF
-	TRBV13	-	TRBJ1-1	TGTGCCAGCAGCCTATCGGGCAGGGTGAACACTGAAGCTTTCTTT	CASSLSGRVNTEAFF
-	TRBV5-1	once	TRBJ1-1	TGCGCCAGCAGCTTAGAGGACGGGGGAGGGTCTGAAGCTTTCTTT	CASSLEDGGGSEAFF
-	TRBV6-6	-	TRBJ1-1	TGTGCCAGCAGTCCAGGGTACGGGAACACTGAAGCTTTCTTT	CASSPGYGNTEAFF
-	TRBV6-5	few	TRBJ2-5	TGTGCCAGCAGTTACCCTGGACTACTAGAGACCCAGTACTTC	CASSYPGLLETQYF
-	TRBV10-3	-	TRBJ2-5	TGTGCCATCAGTGAGAACCTGGGGGGGACCCAGTACTTC	CAISENLGGTQYF
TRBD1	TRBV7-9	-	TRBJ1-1	TGTGCCAGCAGCTTAGCGGGACAGCCGAACACTGAAGCTTTCTTT	CASSLAGQPNTEAFF
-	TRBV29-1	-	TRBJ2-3	TGCAGCGCCCACTTGTGGACAGATACGCAGTATTTT	CSAHLWTDTQYF
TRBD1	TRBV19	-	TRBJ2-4	TGTGCCAGTAGTCCGGACAGGGGGCATTACATTCAGTACTTC	CASSPDRGHYIQYF
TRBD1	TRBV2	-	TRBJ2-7	TGTGCCAGCAGTGAGGCAGGGACAGGGTACAACGAGCAGTACTTC	CASSEAGTGYNEQYF
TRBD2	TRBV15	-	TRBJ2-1	TGTGCCACCAGACAGCGGGAGGACTACAATGAGCAGTTCTTC	CATRQREDYNEQFF
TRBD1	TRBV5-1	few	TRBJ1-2	TGCGCCAGCAGCAACAGGACAGGGGTCTATGGCTACACCTTC	CASSNRTGVYGYTF
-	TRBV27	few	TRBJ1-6	TGTGCCAGCAGTTTATCGACCGCGGGTTCACCCCTCCACTTT	CASSLSTAGSPLHF
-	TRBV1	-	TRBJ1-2	TGCACCAGCAGCCAAGGTCGCTCAGGGGGAAAAGACTATGGCTACACCTTC	CTSSQGRSGGKDYGYTF
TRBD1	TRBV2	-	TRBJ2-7	TGTGCCAGGGGACAGGGGAGCGAGCAGTACTTC	CARGQGSEQYF
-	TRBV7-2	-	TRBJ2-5	TGTGCCAGCAGCTTATATATTAGCGGACAAGAGACCCAGTACTTC	CASSLYISGQETQYF
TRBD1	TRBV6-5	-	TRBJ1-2	TGTGCCAGCAGTTCAAGCCCCGGGACAGGGGAGGCCTTC	CASSSSPGTGEAF
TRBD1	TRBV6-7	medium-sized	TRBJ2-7	TGTGCCAGCAGTCCAAAGGACAGGGTGAGTGATGGGCAGTACTTC	CASSPKDRVSDGQYF
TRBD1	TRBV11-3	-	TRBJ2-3	TGTGCCAGCAGCTCTCGCGGGACAGGGGCGGATACGCAGTATTTT	CASSSRGTGADTQYF
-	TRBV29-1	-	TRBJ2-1	TGCAGCGCAGGAGGAGGACGCAATGAGCAGTTCTTC	CSAGGGRNEQFF
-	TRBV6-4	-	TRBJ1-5	TGTGCCAGCAGTGACTCTGGCAGGGATCAGCCCCAGCATTTT	CASSDSGRDQPQHF
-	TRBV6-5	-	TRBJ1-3	TGTGCCAGCTGCGGGACGCCGAGCTCTGGAAACACCATATATTTT	CASCGTPSSGNTIYF
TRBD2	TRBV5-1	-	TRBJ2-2	TGCGCCAGCAGCTTGGAACTAGCGGGAGGTAACGGGGAGCTGTTTTTT	CASSLELAGGNGELFF
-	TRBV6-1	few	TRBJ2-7	TGTGCCTCAGCACGGGAACGGGGAGACTACGAGCAGTACTTC	CASARERGDYEQYF
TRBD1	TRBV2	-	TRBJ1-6	TGTGCCAGCAGGACAGGGTCTCGGAATTCACCCCTCCACTTT	CASRTGSRNSPLHF
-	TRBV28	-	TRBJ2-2	TGTGCCAGCAGTTTGGGCGCCGGGGAGCTGTTTTTT	CASSLGAGELFF
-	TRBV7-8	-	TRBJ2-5	TGTGCCAGCACCTCCAAAGGGGGCAGGGAGGTACAGACCCAGTACTTC	CASTSKGGREVQTQYF
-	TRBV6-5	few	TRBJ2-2	TGTGCCAGCAGTTACCCCCCCCCTTCCGGGGAGCTGTTTTTT	CASSYPPPSGELFF
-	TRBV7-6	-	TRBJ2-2	TGTGCCAGCGCTCTAGCATCGGCCACCGGGGAGCTGTTTTTT	CASALASATGELFF
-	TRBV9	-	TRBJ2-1	TGTGCCAGCAGCGCGCCACAAGGACACCACAATGAGCAGTTCTTC	CASSAPQGHHNEQFF
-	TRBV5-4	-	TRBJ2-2	TGTGCCAGCAGCTTGCAGGTTAACACCGGGGAGCTGTTTTTT	CASSLQVNTGELFF
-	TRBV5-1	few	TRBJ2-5	TGCGCCAGCAGCCTACTGGAAGGGGAAGAGACCCAGTACTTC	CASSLLEGEETQYF
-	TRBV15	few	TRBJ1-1	TGTGCCACCAGCAGAGAGGCCTCGACTTACACTGAAGCTTTCTTT	CATSREASTYTEAFF
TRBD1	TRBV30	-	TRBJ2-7	TGTGCCTGGGGGGAAAACAGGGGCCAACCCTACGAGCAGTACTTC	CAWGENRGQPYEQYF
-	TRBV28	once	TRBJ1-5	TGTGCCAGCAGTACGACAGCTAATAGCAATCAGCCCCAGCATTTT	CASSTTANSNQPQHF